The clone carrying this T cell receptor (beta chain) was seen more than once but under ten times. The sample is drawn from a study of patients and donors after allogeneic stem cell transplantation. The germline V gene encodes CDR1 SGHRS and CDR2 YFSETQ. V lost 4 bases to trimming and J lost 4 bases; unmatched junction nucleotides: 11. The CDR3 has 17 amino acids. TCRdb used MiXCR to reprocess the RT-PCR reads, holding one entry per CDR3 protein. The repertoire includes approximately 200,000 distinct CDR3 sequences, less than 50% of them detected once, and about 9.9% sits in the top ten. V is TRBV5-1 and J is TRBJ1-4; 9 positions agree with TRBD1. This sequence was found in a human donor who was either an allogeneic HSCT recipient or a stem cell or donor lymphocyte infusion donor (not recorded which). It is not recorded whose cells these are; they may come from a transplant donor. The sample consisted of blood, either unsorted or a sorted T cell fraction (not recorded which). The CDR3 sequence is CASSDLPGQGSNEKLFF. Here the CDR3 DNA reads TGCGCCAGCAGCGACCTTCCGGGACAGGGTAGTAATGAAAAACTGTTTTTT.